The entry below gives a single T cell receptor beta chain sequence along with its context. CDR1 is SGDLS and CDR2 is YYNGEE in the germline V gene. CDR3 length equals 15 residues. With 0 bases removed from V and 5 bases from J, the gap between germline ends came to 13 bases. Authors' methods: Amplification with reference gene primers provided the estimates of nucleated cell counts. Sequencing used immunoSEQ multiplex PCR; TCRdb keeps in-frame clones, though not all of them. V, J and clone size were drawn from that table, and D and trimming were deduced from the DNA. The sample lists about 300,000 clones; over 75% were seen once. Those enrolled, adults aged roughly 18 to 90 years, came from about 24 US areas. Among Cohort 3 donors, those recovered had two negative PCRs, clearance, or symptom resolution. The data belong to a study of blood T cell repertoires in COVID-19. Study overall: The analysed material was cDNA or gDNA that came from T cells, B-cell-depleted T cells, or PBMCs.

The chain carries TRBV9 and TRBJ2-3, with a tentative D call TRBD2 (6 bases). This TCR was sampled from a man aged 25-45 years who had recovered from COVID-19. Specimen: PBMCs or T cells enriched from blood (not recorded which). Here the CDR3 reads CASSVADGREDTQYF. The DNA of the CDR3 is TGTGCCAGCAGCGTAGCCGATGGGCGGGAAGATACGCAGTATTTT.